A single sample is the source of the 22 T cell receptor beta chains below, sequenced in a study of cytomegalovirus exposure and HLA in healthy donors. The PCR was carried out with 60 Vbeta primers and 13 Jbeta primers. Produced via immunoSEQ multiplex PCR; TCRdb's table is partial and in-frame only. Of 200,000 to 250,000 clones in the sample, about 80% are singletons; the top ten hold under 2%. Sequences were obtained from PBMCs. Every receptor here comes from a young man in good health and CMV-seronegative.

This chain links TRBV7-9 with TRBJ2-7; 7 positions agree with TRBD1. The CDR3 totals 13 residues. V lost 5 bases to trimming and J lost 3 bases; unmatched junction nucleotides: 4. Germline CDR1 is SEHNR and CDR2 is FQNEAQ (reference sequence). The CDR3 loop reads CASSPGTDYEQYF. For the CDR3, the DNA is TGTGCCAGCAGCCCCGGGACAGACTACGAGCAGTACTTC. The variable domain in full, with the rest retrieved from reference TRBV7-9 and TRBJ2-7, is DTGVSQNPRHKITKRGQNVTFRCDPISEHNRLYWYRQTLGQGPEFLTYFQNEAQLEKSRLLSDRFSAERPKGSFSTLEIQRTEQGDSAMYLCASSPGTDYEQYFGPGTRLTVT.

This rearrangement joins TRBV7-8 to TRBJ1-2; 8 bases are a match to TRBD1. CDR1 is SGHVS and CDR2 is FQNEAQ in the germline V gene. J gave up 8 bases and V 5 bases, and 7 bases lay outside the gene matches. This CDR3 has 13 residues. CDR3 sequence (DNA): TGTGCCAGCAGCAAAAGGACAGGGACAGGCTACACCTTC. Protein: CASSKRTGTGYTF.

In this sample, this clone turned up a few times. The V and J genes are TRBV19 and TRBJ1-5, with a tentative D call TRBD1 (6 bases). The V and J ends lost 1 base and 3 bases respectively, with 10 bases between them. This CDR3 is built from 15 residues. CDR1 and CDR2 from the germline V gene are LNHDA and SQIVND (reference sequence). The CDR3 loop is CASSIGTGNNQPQHF. The CDR3 nucleotides are TGTGCCAGTAGTATAGGTACAGGGAACAATCAGCCCCAGCATTTT.

The chain recombines TRBV6-6 with TRBJ1-5; TRBD1 matches at 9 bases. J lost 8 bases, V lost 4 bases, and 6 bases had no gene match. This CDR3 comprises 14 residues. In germline, CDR1 is MNHNY, CDR2 SVGAGI (reference sequence). Here the CDR3 DNA reads TGTGCCAGCAGTTTGACAGGGGGTCAAGAGCCCCAGCATTTT. Protein sequence: CASSLTGGQEPQHF.

The chain carries TRBV7-3 and TRBJ2-5; D is unclear. V shed 5 bases and J shed 4 bases, with 8 bases lying between them. The germline CDR1 and CDR2 sequences are SGHTA and FQGTGA. This CDR3 is 12 amino acids long. The CDR3 nucleotides read TGTGCCAGCAGCCGCTCGGGAGAGACCCAGTACTTC. Protein product: CASSRSGETQYF.

This clone was recorded once. This rearrangement joins TRBV7-2 to TRBJ2-7; 11 nucleotides line up with TRBD2. Germline assignment: CDR1 SGHTA and CDR2 FQGNSA. The CDR3 consists of 14 residues. V trimming: 4 bases; J trimming: 6 bases; junction bases outside the gene matches: 5. CDR3 region: CASSSGLAGFEQYF. In DNA, the CDR3 is TGTGCCAGCAGCTCAGGACTAGCGGGCTTCGAGCAGTACTTC.

This clone was detected only a few times. The chain combines TRBV27 with TRBJ2-5; a weak D match, TRBD1 (6 bases). The length of the CDR3 is 14 residues. CDR1 is MNHEY, CDR2 SMNVEV, per germline (reference sequence). Trimming left V 4 bases short and J 0 bases short, with 9 bases between. The chain's CDR3 is CASSSRGYQETQYF. CDR3 bases: TGTGCCAGCAGTTCGAGGGGGTACCAAGAGACCCAGTACTTC.

The CDR3: CASSLQGTEAGANVLTF. The CDR3 DNA reads TGTGCCAGCAGTTTACAGGGTACCGAGGCCGGGGCCAACGTCCTGACTTTC. The chain employs TRBV27 and TRBJ2-6; a weak D match, TRBD1 (5 bases). V dropped 2 bases and J dropped 4 bases, with 15 bases sitting between them. Per the germline V gene, CDR1 is MNHEY and CDR2 is SMNVEV (reference sequence). The CDR3 is 17 amino acids. Drawing the rest from reference TRBV27 and TRBJ2-6, the complete variable domain is EAQVTQNPRYLITVTGKKLTVTCSQNMNHEYMSWYRQDPGLGLRQIYYSMNVEVTDKGDVPEGYKVSRKEKRNFPLILESPSPNQTSLYFCASSLQGTEAGANVLTFGAGSRLTVL.

This chain links TRBV5-6 with TRBJ1-2; 7 bases fit TRBD1. The CDR3 totals 15 residues. V lost 4 bases and J lost 3; bases outside the gene matches: 9. From germline, CDR1 is SGHDT and CDR2 YYEEEE. The CDR3 sequence: CASSETGSGYYGYTF. The CDR3 DNA is TGTGCCAGCAGCGAGACAGGGTCTGGATACTATGGCTACACCTTC.

The V call is TRBV5-1, the J call TRBJ1-4; 7 bases map to TRBD1. Trimming at V came to 0 bases and at J to 6 bases, leaving 11 bases not matched to a gene. CDR1 and CDR2 (germline): SGHRS, YFSETQ. The CDR3 spans 17 residues. Written as DNA, the CDR3 is TGCGCCAGCAGCTTGGGTCCCGACAGGGAATTATATGAAAAACTGTTTTTT. Translating gives CASSLGPDRELYEKLFF.

The chain recombines TRBV19 with TRBJ1-1, with D tentatively TRBD1 (5 bases). The germline V gene encodes CDR1 LNHDA and CDR2 SQIVND (reference sequence). Deletions cut 9 bases from V and 1 base from J, with 30 bases between. The CDR3 totals 19 residues. The CDR3 protein is CASVPAVPGVGGKNTEAFF. CDR3 coding DNA: TGTGCCAGCGTCCCCGCGGTCCCGGGGGTCGGAGGCAAGAACACTGAAGCTTTCTTT. The variable domain in full, with the rest retrieved from reference TRBV19 and TRBJ1-1, is DGGITQSPKYLFRKEGQNVTLSCEQNLNHDAMYWYRQDPGQGLRLIYYSQIVNDFQKGDIAEGYSVSREKKESFPLTVTSAQKNPTAFYLCASVPAVPGVGGKNTEAFFGQGTRLTVV.

V is TRBV4-1 and J is TRBJ2-2; D is unclear. Germline-derived CDR1 and CDR2 are MGHRA and YSYEKL. Trimming stripped 0 bases from V and 0 bases from J, with 8 bases between. The CDR3 extends over 16 amino acids. The chain's CDR3 is CASSQEPGANTGELFF. In DNA, the CDR3 is TGCGCCAGCAGCCAAGAGCCCGGAGCGAACACCGGGGAGCTGTTTTTT.

J is TRBJ2-1 and V is TRBV30; a weak D match, TRBD1 (6 bases). Trimming left V 2 bases short and J 7 bases short, with 9 bases between. The CDR3 is 12 residues long. The V gene's germline CDR1 is GTSNPN and CDR2 SVGIG (reference sequence). Here the CDR3 reads CAWSLRGNEQFF. CDR3 nucleotides: TGTGCCTGGAGTCTCAGGGGAAATGAGCAGTTCTTC.

The rearrangement links TRBV2 to TRBJ1-5, with D maybe TRBD1 (5 bases). V lost 5 bases and J lost 6, with 23 bases in between. Germline values: CDR1 SNHLY, CDR2 FYNNEI. This CDR3 region has 17 residues. CDR3 protein: CASSRTSFQASGQPQHF. The CDR3, as DNA: TGTGCCAGCAGTAGGACAAGCTTTCAAGCCTCGGGTCAGCCCCAGCATTTT.

The genes are TRBV9 and TRBJ2-5; D is perhaps TRBD1 (5 bases). Gene TRBJ2-7 matches the end of the DNA better, so the J call may be wrong. Germline V gene lookup returns CDR1 SGDLS and CDR2 YYNGEE. The CDR3 sequence is 13 residues long. The CDR3: CASSADSSYEQYF. CDR3 in DNA: TGTGCCAGCAGCGCCGACAGCTCCTACGAGCAGTACTTC.

The chain joins TRBV5-4 to TRBJ1-1, with 7 bases identical to TRBD1. The CDR3 contains 15 residues. The junction had 7 bases not matched to a gene; V was cut back by 4 bases and J by 1 base. CDR1 and CDR2 from the germline V gene are SGHNT and YYREEE (reference sequence). The chain's CDR3 is CASSARQGENTEAFF. The CDR3 DNA follows: TGTGCCAGCAGCGCCCGACAGGGCGAGAACACTGAAGCTTTCTTT.

The chain joins TRBV4-3 to TRBJ1-2, with D possibly matching TRBD1 (5 bases). This CDR3 comprises 15 residues. The germline V gene encodes CDR1 LGHNA and CDR2 YSLEER. V was pared by 0 bases and J by 3 bases, with 11 bases between. The CDR3 reads CASSQDWAGYYGYTF. The CDR3 DNA sequence: TGCGCCAGCAGCCAAGATTGGGCAGGGTACTATGGCTACACCTTC.

The chain recombines TRBV27 with TRBJ1-2; 7 bases fit TRBD1. V trimming: 8 bases; J trimming: 4 bases; junction bases outside the gene matches: 10. The CDR3 runs 14 residues. CDR1 MNHEY and CDR2 SMNVEV come from the germline V gene (reference sequence). The CDR3 protein is CASSYGGGFYGYTF. The CDR3 DNA follows: TGTGCCAGCTCCTACGGAGGGGGCTTCTATGGCTACACCTTC.

The CDR3 here is CASSWTGIRAGELFF. The CDR3 nucleotides are TGTGCCAGCAGTTGGACAGGCATAAGGGCCGGGGAGCTGTTTTTT. This chain links TRBV28 with TRBJ2-2; 7 bases fit TRBD1. This CDR3 has 15 residues. Trimming cost V 4 bases and J 6 bases; bases outside gene matches: 8. CDR1 and CDR2 from the germline V gene are MDHEN and SYDVKM.

The gene calls are TRBV2 and TRBJ1-5, with 8 bases lining up with TRBD1. V was clipped by 4 bases and J by 3 bases; unmatched bases: 14. The length of the CDR3 is 18 residues. Germline V gives CDR1 SNHLY, CDR2 FYNNEI. The CDR3 DNA is TGTGCCAGCAGTGTTGGTGGGACAGGCCGGGGGATCAATCAGCCCCAGCATTTT. Translating gives CASSVGGTGRGINQPQHF.

This sequence joins TRBV5-4 and TRBJ2-3, with 7 bases that match TRBD1. CDR1 is SGHNT, CDR2 YYREEE, per germline (reference sequence). V dropped 4 bases and J dropped 6; count of bases not matched to a gene: 14. The CDR3 runs to 16 residues. As DNA, the CDR3 is TGTGCCAGCAGCGGGTTCCGGGACAGTCCCACGGATACGCAGTATTTT. Translation: CASSGFRDSPTDTQYF.

The CDR3, as DNA: TGTGCCAGCAGTGAAGCTGCGGGAGCCTTGCCCTCCTACAATGAGCAGTTCTTC. It specifies CASSEAAGALPSYNEQFF. The J gene is TRBJ2-1, the V gene TRBV6-1, with TRBD2 identical over 7 bases. The CDR3 runs to 18 residues. V was clipped by 0 bases and J by 0 bases; unmatched bases: 8. The V gene's germline CDR1 is MNHNS and CDR2 SASEGT.